This record looks at one TCR beta chain sequence and its context. Its antigen is unidentified. This entry belongs to a study of vaccination and CD4 T cells after COVID-19. About the research overall: Samples taken post-COVID came a median around 100 days after diagnosis, ranging from 35 to 161. Post-vaccination samples were procured at a median of around 72 days following dose two (range 14 to 241). Study outcomes and limitations: Looking at convalescent patients, a median around 83% of reactive clones were present only post-vaccination.

Regarding treatment: roughly 11-day PBMC culture with coronavirus spike peptide pools or control peptides (ViraFEST assay). About 1.8 million PBMCs per well were cultured with roughly 9.6 IU/ml IL-2 and roughly 10 ug/ml peptide pools. Sequencing of cultured CD4+ T cell DNA used the Oncomine TCR Beta short-read assay. Each CDR3 protein is one row after TCRdb ran MiXCR on the PCR reads. The profile shows around 26,000 distinct CDR3 sequences, 60% to 80% of them singletons. The receptor comes from a human donor who received a COVID-19 vaccine. Sequencing used CD4+ T cells from blood, cultured in vitro, obtained after SARS-CoV-2 vaccination.

The CDR3 sequence is CASSIVAGGGYGYTF. The DNA of the CDR3 is TGTGCCAGTAGTATAGTCGCAGGGGGCGGCTATGGCTACACCTTC. This sequence joins TRBV19 and TRBJ1-2; 8 bases match TRBD1. Per the germline V gene, CDR1 is LNHDA and CDR2 is SQIVND (reference sequence). J gave up 4 bases and V 1 base, and 5 bases lay outside the gene matches. The CDR3 runs to 15 residues.